This T cell receptor (beta chain) was retrieved from a study of T cells after posttransplantation cyclophosphamide. Clones were sequenced by immunoSEQ multiplex PCR, and TCRdb holds only the in-frame ones, with some missing. The sample holds tens of thousands of clones, 73% seen once. A remark on this clone: No antigen is known for it.

CDR3 size: 15 residues. Trimming took 5 bases from V and 4 from J, leaving 16 bases between them. Germline V gene lookup returns CDR1 SEHNR and CDR2 FQNEAQ (reference sequence). This related bone marrow graft donor gave peripheral blood on the day of marrow donation. Whole-study findings and limits: Recipient CMV seropositivity and CMV reactivation strongly tracked TRB clonality. TRB overlap between skin or GI tissue T cells and blood was limited. Later post-transplant blood repertoires were often dominated by donor CD8+ memory clones.

The specimen sequenced was memory CD4+ T cells sorted from PBMCs. V gene TRBV7-9 combines with J gene TRBJ2-3; D may be TRBD1 (5 bases). The source is a woman aged 55 to 70 in good health, CMV-negative, and a related stem cell transplant donor. In nucleotides, the CDR3 is TGTGCCAGCAGCCCAAAGGGGCGAGTTTCAGATACGCAGTATTTT. Amino acid sequence: CASSPKGRVSDTQYF.